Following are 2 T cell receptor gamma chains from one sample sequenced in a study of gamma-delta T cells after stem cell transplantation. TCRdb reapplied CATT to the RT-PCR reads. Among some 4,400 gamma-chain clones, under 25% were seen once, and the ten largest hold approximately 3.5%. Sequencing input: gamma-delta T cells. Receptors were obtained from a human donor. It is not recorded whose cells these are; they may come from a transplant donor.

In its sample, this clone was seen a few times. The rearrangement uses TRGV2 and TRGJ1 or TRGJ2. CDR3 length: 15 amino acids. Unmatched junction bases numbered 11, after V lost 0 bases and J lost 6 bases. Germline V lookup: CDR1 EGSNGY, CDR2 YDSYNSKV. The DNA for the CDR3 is TGTGCCACCTGGGACGGGGCCAAGGGGGTTTATAAGAAACTCTTT. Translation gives CATWDGAKGVYKKLF.

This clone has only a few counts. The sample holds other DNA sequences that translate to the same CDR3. CDR3 coding DNA: TGTGCCTTGTGGGAGGTGTTAGAGTTGGGCAAAAAAATCAAGGTATTT. It yields the protein CALWEVLELGKKIKVF. The rearrangement links TRGV9 to TRGJP. Germline trimming cut 0 bases from V and 6 bases from J; bases unmatched to any gene: 2. This CDR3 has 16 residues. Germline CDR1 reads GITISATS; CDR2 reads ISYDGTV (reference sequence).